This TCR beta chain comes out of a study of cytomegalovirus exposure and HLA in healthy donors. With 60 Vbeta and 13 Jbeta primers, the PCR was carried out. Method: immunoSEQ multiplex PCR; TCRdb's copy keeps in-frame clones and lacks some. In the table there are roughly 98,000 clones, over 75% of which are singletons. The germline V gene has CDR1 SGHRS and CDR2 YFSETQ. Unmatched junction bases numbered 9, after V lost 1 base and J lost 0 bases. The CDR3 covers 17 residues. This clonotype was obtained from a man between 40 and 49 years old in good health and CMV-seronegative. The chain carries TRBV5-1 and TRBJ2-7; 8 bases are shared with TRBD1. The sample taken for sequencing was PBMCs. CDR3 coding DNA: TGCGCCAGCAGCTTGATGTGGGACAGGAAGAGCTCCTACGAGCAGTACTTC. It yields the protein CASSLMWDRKSSYEQYF.